The TCR beta chain under discussion was sequenced for a study of breast tumors, draining lymph nodes, adjacent tissues. Per germline, CDR1 KGHDR and CDR2 SFDVKD. This CDR3 has 14 amino acids. The V and J ends lost 3 bases and 5 bases respectively, with 12 bases between them. TCRdb re-analysed the multiplex PCR reads in MiXCR, keeping a single row per CDR3 protein. The profile shows under 80,000 distinct CDR3 sequences, approximately 47% of them singletons. General study results and limits: Tumors had less TCR diversity than lymph nodes, more than nontumor tissue.

This clonotype was recorded many times. Its antigen is not known. This clonotype was obtained from a female donor with breast cancer. Some clones in this sample may be carry-over from other donors' samples. Specimen: breast tumor tissue. The chain employs TRBV24-1 and TRBJ1-2; unclear D gene. The CDR3 region is CATSDDTQTYGYTF. For the CDR3, the DNA is TGTGCCACCAGTGATGATACTCAGACTTATGGCTACACCTTC.